A single sample is the source of the 18 T cell receptor beta chains below, sequenced in a study of blood T cell repertoires in COVID-19. Only in-frame clones appear in the TCRdb table, and some are missing; sequencing was by immunoSEQ multiplex PCR. The sample records 120,000 to 150,000 clones, roughly 85% being singletons. The sample comprised peripheral blood. Source of these receptors: a man in his fifties or sixties with acute or convalescent COVID-19.

The chain couples TRBV11-3 to TRBJ2-2; the D gene is possibly TRBD2 (7 bases). Germline assignment: CDR1 SGHNT and CDR2 YENEEA. V dropped 3 bases and J dropped 5 bases, with 16 bases sitting between them. CDR3 size: 16 residues. CDR3 nucleotides: TGTGCCAGCAGCTTCGGGGGGCCTCTAGAGACCGGGGAGCTGTTTTTT. This codes for CASSFGGPLETGELFF.

This clone has just a few counts. J is TRBJ1-1 and V is TRBV11-3, with a possible D match to TRBD1 (5 bases). The CDR3 is made up of 13 amino acids. Germline-derived CDR1 and CDR2 are SGHNT and YENEEA. The ends were cut back, 4 bases at V and 11 bases at J, with 17 bases in the middle. DNA of the CDR3: TGTGCCAGCAGCTGGGGGGGTGGGCTACACGCTTTCTTT. This sequence encodes CASSWGGGLHAFF.

Worth noting for this clone: The sample has other DNA sequences that encode this CDR3 too. V and J are TRBV5-1 and TRBJ1-6, with 8 bases matching TRBD1. This CDR3 spans 14 amino acids. CDR1 is SGHRS, CDR2 YFSETQ, per germline. Losses at the gene ends were 2 bases for V and 6 bases for J; bases not matched to a gene: 1. The CDR3 DNA reads TGCGCCAGCAGCTTTGGACAGGGTAATTCACCCCTCCACTTT. As protein: CASSFGQGNSPLHF.

CDR3 amino acids: CASSLGFPGDEQFF. In DNA form, the CDR3 reads TGTGCCAGTAGTTTGGGTTTTCCGGGTGATGAGCAGTTCTTC. This chain joins TRBV19 and TRBJ2-1; D is unclear. V was trimmed by 5 bases and J by 8 bases, leaving 16 bases between them. The CDR3 spans 14 residues. Per germline, CDR1 LNHDA and CDR2 SQIVND (reference sequence).

The gene calls are TRBV7-9 and TRBJ1-2; D is possibly TRBD1 (5 bases). With 3 bases removed from V and 6 bases from J, the gap between germline ends came to 14 bases. The CDR3 is 14 amino acids. The germline V gene encodes CDR1 SEHNR and CDR2 FQNEAQ (reference sequence). CDR3 amino acids: CASSFRVGGNGYTF. The CDR3 bases are TGTGCCAGCAGCTTCAGGGTCGGGGGGAATGGCTACACCTTC.

The chain joins TRBV30 to TRBJ2-3; TRBD2 matches 15 bases. The germline gives CDR1 GTSNPN, CDR2 SVGIG (reference sequence). The CDR3 loop spans 15 amino acids. The DNA of the CDR3 is TGTGCTTTCTCTCGGACTAGCGGGAGGGGAAATACGCAGTATTTT. It is translated as CAFSRTSGRGNTQYF.

CDR3 sequence (DNA): TGTGCCAGCAGTACCCTAGCGGGAGTTGGCTACGAGCAGTACTTC. Translation: CASSTLAGVGYEQYF. V is TRBV11-3 and J is TRBJ2-7; 10 bases agree with TRBD2. The CDR3 spans 15 residues. The germline V gene encodes CDR1 SGHNT and CDR2 YENEEA. V was pared by 6 bases and J by 3 bases, with 8 bases of the junction left unmatched.

The CDR3 here is CASSQGQGALNQPQHF. Here the CDR3 DNA reads TGTGCCAGCTCACAGGGACAGGGGGCACTCAATCAGCCCCAGCATTTT. The genes are TRBV18 and TRBJ1-5; the match to TRBD1 covers 12 bases. The CDR3 runs to 16 residues. With V trimmed by 4 bases and J by 3 bases, 4 bases remained unmatched. Per germline, CDR1 KGHSH and CDR2 LQKENI.

The CDR3 loop is CASSANARGSEQFF. CDR3 in DNA: TGTGCCAGCAGTGCAAATGCCCGGGGAAGTGAGCAGTTCTTC. The V and J genes are TRBV27 and TRBJ2-1, with D tentatively TRBD2 (5 bases). The CDR3 is 14 residues long. The V end was cut by 5 bases, the J end by 9 bases, with 17 bases between. Per germline, CDR1 MNHEY and CDR2 SMNVEV (reference sequence).

The DNA for the CDR3 is TGTGCCAGCAGCGTAGGGACAGAAGAGACCCAGTACTTC. It specifies CASSVGTEETQYF. V usage is TRBV5-6 and J usage is TRBJ2-5, with 7 bases lining up with TRBD1. Trimming took 4 bases from V and 3 from J; bases not matched to a gene: 3. Germline V gene data show CDR1 as SGHDT and CDR2 as YYEEEE. The CDR3 is 13 residues long.

The J gene is TRBJ2-1, the V gene TRBV12-3 or TRBV12-4; TRBD1 aligns across 7 bases. The length of the CDR3 is 13 residues. Unmatched junction bases numbered 3, after V lost 4 bases and J lost 6 bases. This CDR3 reads CASSSTGVNEQFF. The CDR3 DNA reads TGTGCCAGCAGTTCCACAGGGGTCAATGAGCAGTTCTTC.

The chain is built from TRBV12-3 or TRBV12-4 and TRBJ2-5; D remains unclear. CDR3 length: 12 amino acids. The V end lost 5 bases, the J end lost 3 bases, and 7 bases lay between the germline ends. CDR3 sequence reads: CASSLLKETQYF. CDR3 sequence (DNA): TGTGCCAGCAGTCTACTCAAAGAGACCCAGTACTTC.

CDR3 sequence: CASSQEVWSLPNGYTF. The CDR3, as DNA: TGCGCCAGCAGCCAAGAGGTCTGGTCCTTACCTAACGGCTACACCTTC. The V gene is TRBV4-1, the J gene TRBJ1-2; D is uncertain. Trimming shortened V by 0 bases and J by 8 bases, and 19 bases separated the two germline ends. Germline assignment: CDR1 MGHRA and CDR2 YSYEKL. This CDR3 is 16 amino acids long.

This chain joins TRBV5-1 and TRBJ2-1, with TRBD2 matching over 10 bases. With 5 bases clipped from V and 7 bases from J, the junction kept 18 bases outside the gene matches. In germline, CDR1 is SGHRS, CDR2 YFSETQ. The CDR3 is made up of 18 amino acids. CDR3 amino acids: CASRSAVASGGFGNEQFF. In DNA form, the CDR3 reads TGCGCCAGCAGGTCTGCTGTGGCTAGCGGGGGTTTTGGGAATGAGCAGTTCTTC.

The V gene is TRBV19, the J gene TRBJ1-5; possibly TRBD1 for D (6 bases). The CDR3 runs 17 residues. The V gene's germline CDR1 is LNHDA and CDR2 SQIVND (reference sequence). V lost 10 bases and J lost 0, with 22 bases in between. CDR3 nucleotide sequence: TGTGCCACCCAGAAAGCCCCGAGGACAGATAGCAATCAGCCCCAGCATTTT. This translates into CATQKAPRTDSNQPQHF.

The chain employs TRBV7-9 and TRBJ2-5; TRBD1 aligns across 8 bases. The trim removed 6 bases at V and 0 bases at J, leaving 6 bases unmatched. Germline V gene lookup returns CDR1 SEHNR and CDR2 FQNEAQ (reference sequence). The CDR3 spans 15 residues. The CDR3 coding sequence is TGTGCCAGCAGGGCGGACAGGGCATACCAAGAGACCCAGTACTTC. It translates to CASRADRAYQETQYF.

This chain connects TRBV7-2 to TRBJ2-1; no reliable D call. The ends were cut back, 5 bases at V and 4 bases at J, with 9 bases in the middle. The CDR3 has 13 residues. CDR1 is SGHTA, CDR2 FQGNSA, per germline. The CDR3 DNA follows: TGTGCCAGCAGCCGAGACAAATACAATGAGCAGTTCTTC. This encodes CASSRDKYNEQFF.

This clone has just a few counts. V and J are TRBV14 and TRBJ1-1, with 7 positions matching TRBD1. The CDR3 totals 17 residues. The germline V gene encodes CDR1 SGHDN and CDR2 FVKESK. V trimming: 2 bases; J trimming: 5 bases; junction bases outside the gene matches: 14. CDR3 region: CASSQLGGAGGRTEAFF. The DNA for the CDR3 is TGTGCCAGCAGCCAATTAGGGGGCGCGGGCGGGAGGACTGAAGCTTTCTTT.